This entry features one T cell receptor (beta chain) sequence. Its matching antigen is unknown. These data come from a study of cytomegalovirus exposure and HLA in healthy donors. V lost 5 bases to trimming and J lost 8 bases, with 21 bases between them. The germline V gene has CDR1 MNHNS and CDR2 SASEGT. The CDR3 runs to 15 residues. The PCR employed 60 Vbeta primers together with 13 Jbeta primers. Only in-frame clones appear in the TCRdb table, and some are missing; sequencing was by immunoSEQ multiplex PCR. The table records some 170,000 clones, roughly 80% of them present only once. Study results and limitations: Exclusion applied to some V segments, including TRBV6-2 and TRBV6-3, as they were indistinguishable.

This receptor was identified in a man aged 25-40 years in good health and CMV-seronegative. Input material: PBMCs. The V gene is TRBV6-1, the J gene TRBJ1-2, with D unresolved. CDR3 in DNA: TGTGCCAGCAGTTCATGGGAGGGCTCCTCCAAGGGCTACACCTTC. It yields the protein CASSSWEGSSKGYTF.